This TCR beta chain was profiled in a study of metastatic and nonmetastatic thyroid tumors. Study context: Repertoires from malignant and benign thyroid patients were compared across blood and tumor or nodule tissue.

No patient received treatment before thyroid surgery. This clone was seen more than once but under ten times. TCRdb re-called clones via MiXCR from the PCR reads. The sample carries about 40,000 clones, approximately 12% recorded once. This CDR3 is 14 amino acids long. Deletions cut 1 base from V and 2 bases from J, with 9 bases between. Per the germline V gene, CDR1 is MGHRA and CDR2 is YSYEKL. The rearrangement joins TRBV4-1 to TRBJ2-7; no firm D call. Source material: blood. This clonotype was sampled from a female donor with papillary thyroid cancer or a benign thyroid nodule (not recorded which). Some clones in this sample may be carry-over from other donors' samples. CDR3 bases: TGCGCCAGCAGCCAAGTTTTGGGCCCCTACGAGCAGTACTTC. Amino acid sequence: CASSQVLGPYEQYF.